Presented here are 20 T cell receptor beta chains from one specimen sequenced in a study of blood T cell repertoires in COVID-19 (dated by TCRdb to about 2020). Library creation used the immunoSEQ multiplex PCR assay. TCRdb carries this immuneACCESS record with in-frame sequences only. Its versions omit some clonotypes, under half of them owing to an unresolved V gene in the studies checked, with the rest unexplained. The sample has approximately 350,000 clones on record, 80% to 90% of them singletons. The ten largest clones add up to around 2.8% of the sample. The sequenced sample consisted of peripheral blood. These receptors were collected from a woman under 40 with COVID-19, enrolled during active disease.

This chain connects TRBV7-9 to TRBJ1-5; a possible D gene is TRBD1 (5 bases). Germline loops: CDR1 SEHNR, CDR2 FQNEAQ (reference sequence). The CDR3 is made up of 14 amino acids. Trimming cost V 5 bases and J 9 bases, with 17 bases left between them. This chain's CDR3 is CASSPREGRGPQHF. CDR3 sequence (DNA): TGTGCCAGCAGCCCCAGGGAGGGCCGTGGGCCCCAGCATTTT.

This clone was detected a few times. The CDR3 DNA sequence: TGTGCCAGCATGGACAGAGTCAATCAGCCCCAGCATTTT. This gives the protein CASMDRVNQPQHF. This rearrangement joins TRBV19 to TRBJ1-5; D is possibly TRBD1 (6 bases). The V and J ends lost 9 bases and 3 bases respectively, with 12 bases between them. Looked up from germline, CDR1 is LNHDA and CDR2 is SQIVND (reference sequence). The CDR3 consists of 13 residues.

This chain connects TRBV7-9 to TRBJ1-2; no firm D call. The CDR3 consists of 17 residues. Trimming left V 3 bases short and J 4 bases short, with 21 bases between. In germline, CDR1 is SEHNR, CDR2 FQNEAQ (reference sequence). CDR3 bases: TGTGCCAGCAGCTTCAGTACACCTACCCACCCTAGCTATGGCTACACCTTC. Translation gives CASSFSTPTHPSYGYTF. Supplemented by reference TRBV7-9 and TRBJ1-2, the full variable domain reads DTGVSQNPRHKITKRGQNVTFRCDPISEHNRLYWYRQTLGQGPEFLTYFQNEAQLEKSRLLSDRFSAERPKGSFSTLEIQRTEQGDSAMYLCASSFSTPTHPSYGYTFGSGTRLTVV.

The chain couples TRBV28 to TRBJ2-2; the match to TRBD1 covers 7 bases. The CDR3 length is 17 residues. Germline V gene sequence: CDR1 MDHEN, CDR2 SYDVKM. Unmatched junction bases numbered 10, after V lost 1 base and J lost 5 bases. The CDR3 bases are TGTGCCAGCAGTTTATTAGTCCGGGCAGGGGGAACCGGGGAGCTGTTTTTT. Amino acids: CASSLLVRAGGTGELFF. Drawing the rest from reference TRBV28 and TRBJ2-2, the complete variable domain is DVKVTQSSRYLVKRTGEKVFLECVQDMDHENMFWYRQDPGLGLRLIYFSYDVKMKEKGDIPEGYSVSREKKERFSLILESASTNQTSMYLCASSLLVRAGGTGELFFGEGSRLTVL.

V gene TRBV2 combines with J gene TRBJ1-5; 7 bases map to TRBD1. Germline CDR1 reads SNHLY; CDR2 reads FYNNEI. The trim removed 6 bases at V and 1 base at J, leaving 0 bases unmatched. The CDR3 is 13 amino acids. The CDR3 spells CASRGQSNQPQHF. The CDR3 DNA reads TGTGCCAGCAGGGGACAGAGCAATCAGCCCCAGCATTTT.

This clone occurred many times. The rearrangement joins TRBV14 to TRBJ2-2, with D uncertain. Germline V CDR1 and CDR2: SGHDN, FVKESK. Between the trimmed V and J ends, which lost 0 bases and 1 base, there was a span of 6 bases. The CDR3 has 15 residues. CDR3 sequence: CASSQDYLNTGELFF. The CDR3 nucleotides read TGTGCCAGCAGCCAAGATTATTTGAACACCGGGGAGCTGTTTTTT.

V usage is TRBV11-2 and J usage is TRBJ2-3; 7 bases are a match to TRBD1. V dropped 8 bases and J dropped 4; count of bases not matched to a gene: 0. This CDR3 has 11 residues. Germline assignment: CDR1 SGHAT and CDR2 FQNNGV. CDR3 loop: CASQGADTQYF. In DNA form, the CDR3 reads TGTGCCAGCCAGGGGGCAGATACGCAGTATTTT.

This chain uses TRBV6-6 with TRBJ2-6; D may be TRBD1 (6 bases). Germline CDR1 and CDR2: MNHNY and SVGAGI (reference sequence). There are 19 residues in the CDR3. Trimming left V 5 bases short and J 4 bases short, with 24 bases between. The chain's CDR3 is CASSPPTGATIGGANVLTF. The CDR3 DNA sequence: TGTGCCAGCAGTCCGCCGACAGGCGCGACCATTGGAGGGGCCAACGTCCTGACTTTC.

This clone occurred once. The genes are TRBV29-1 and TRBJ2-3; D gene uncertain. The germline gives CDR1 SQVTM, CDR2 ANQGSEA. The CDR3 is 14 residues long. V lost 4 bases to trimming and J lost 3 bases, with 14 bases between them. CDR3 in amino acids: CSVGAAIGTDTQYF. The CDR3 nucleotides read TGCAGCGTTGGGGCCGCTATTGGGACAGATACGCAGTATTTT.

The rearrangement uses TRBV6-5 and TRBJ1-2; TRBD1 is a possible D gene (5 bases). Germline-derived CDR1 and CDR2 are MNHEY and SVGAGI. The CDR3 has 13 residues. Trimming removed 2 bases at V and 6 bases at J, with 10 bases between. CDR3 residues: CASSYGQNNGYTF. The CDR3 DNA follows: TGTGCCAGCAGTTACGGACAAAACAATGGCTACACCTTC.

CDR3 bases: TGTGCCAGCAGCACCGGGACAGCGGATTTCTATGGCTACACCTTC. It codes for CASSTGTADFYGYTF. The rearrangement links TRBV6-5 to TRBJ1-2; 7 nucleotides align to TRBD1. This CDR3 region has 15 residues. The germline V gene encodes CDR1 MNHEY and CDR2 SVGAGI. J gave up 4 bases and V 6 bases, and 11 bases lay outside the gene matches.

The V gene is TRBV4-1, the J gene TRBJ2-3; D is possibly TRBD1 (6 bases). V lost 3 bases, J lost 6 bases, and 16 bases lay in between. This CDR3 has 15 amino acids. The germline V gene has CDR1 MGHRA and CDR2 YSYEKL. In DNA, the CDR3 is TGCGCCAGCAGCCAGATTGGGCAGGGGTCCGATACGCAGTATTTT. Translation: CASSQIGQGSDTQYF.

The chain is built from TRBV10-3 and TRBJ1-2, with 8 nucleotides matching TRBD1. Germline V gene lookup returns CDR1 ENHRY and CDR2 SYGVKD. The trim removed 6 bases at V and 6 bases at J, leaving 12 bases unmatched. The CDR3 spans 15 residues. In nucleotides, the CDR3 is TGTGCCATCAGCACTTCTGGACAGGGAAGGGATGGCTACACCTTC. Translated: CAISTSGQGRDGYTF.

The V gene is TRBV25-1, the J gene TRBJ1-2; 8 nucleotides align to TRBD1. Germline V gene data show CDR1 as MGHDK and CDR2 as SYGVNS. V was pared by 3 bases and J by 4 bases, with 10 bases of the junction left unmatched. The CDR3 sequence is 16 residues long. CDR3 loop: CASSDSPDRGLYGYTF. The DNA for the CDR3 is TGTGCCAGCAGTGACTCCCCCGACAGGGGACTCTATGGCTACACCTTC.

V gene TRBV2 combines with J gene TRBJ2-1, with TRBD2 identical over 10 bases. The length of the CDR3 is 15 residues. Germline CDR1 SNHLY, CDR2 FYNNEI. The junction had 2 bases not matched to a gene; V was cut back by 5 bases and J by 1 base. CDR3 loop: CASSLAGGSYNEQFF. The CDR3 nucleotides read TGTGCCAGCAGTTTAGCGGGAGGTTCCTACAATGAGCAGTTCTTC.

The chain couples TRBV28 to TRBJ2-3; 9 nucleotides agree with TRBD1. Unmatched junction bases numbered 12, after V lost 8 bases and J lost 3 bases. The CDR3 is made up of 16 amino acids. Germline CDR1 and CDR2: MDHEN and SYDVKM. The CDR3: CASLPSGQGRTDTQYF. CDR3 nucleotide sequence: TGTGCCAGCCTTCCTTCGGGACAGGGCCGGACAGATACGCAGTATTTT.

The chain couples TRBV5-1 to TRBJ1-1, with D possibly being TRBD1 (6 bases). V lost 0 bases, J lost 1 base, and 7 bases lay in between. This CDR3 is 14 amino acids long. Germline CDR1 reads SGHRS; CDR2 reads YFSETQ. The CDR3: CASSLEGGNTEAFF. CDR3 coding DNA: TGCGCCAGCAGCTTGGAAGGGGGGAACACTGAAGCTTTCTTT.

The chain uses TRBV6-2 or TRBV6-3 and TRBJ1-2; TRBD1 aligns across 7 bases. Germline V gene lookup returns CDR1 MNHEY and CDR2 SVGEGT. V dropped 5 bases and J dropped 2; count of bases not matched to a gene: 8. The CDR3 spans 15 residues. CDR3 region: CASSGPGRGNYGYTF. The CDR3 DNA is TGTGCCAGCAGTGGCCCTGGCAGGGGGAACTATGGCTACACCTTC.

The chain combines TRBV6-5 with TRBJ1-3; D unclear. Per the germline V gene, CDR1 is MNHEY and CDR2 is SVGAGI. There are 14 residues in the CDR3. V lost 4 bases and J 4 bases, leaving 11 bases between the germline ends. The CDR3 region is CASSSVTIGNTIYF. CDR3 DNA: TGTGCCAGCAGTTCCGTAACTATCGGAAACACCATATATTTT.

The rearrangement uses TRBV29-1 and TRBJ2-1; 14 nucleotides match TRBD2. The CDR3 consists of 15 residues. Germline assignment: CDR1 SQVTM and CDR2 ANQGSEA. Losses at the gene ends were 1 base for V and 6 bases for J; bases not matched to a gene: 2. The CDR3 sequence is CSVEGGTSGGNEQFF. The CDR3 DNA sequence: TGCAGCGTTGAAGGGGGGACTAGCGGGGGCAATGAGCAGTTCTTC.